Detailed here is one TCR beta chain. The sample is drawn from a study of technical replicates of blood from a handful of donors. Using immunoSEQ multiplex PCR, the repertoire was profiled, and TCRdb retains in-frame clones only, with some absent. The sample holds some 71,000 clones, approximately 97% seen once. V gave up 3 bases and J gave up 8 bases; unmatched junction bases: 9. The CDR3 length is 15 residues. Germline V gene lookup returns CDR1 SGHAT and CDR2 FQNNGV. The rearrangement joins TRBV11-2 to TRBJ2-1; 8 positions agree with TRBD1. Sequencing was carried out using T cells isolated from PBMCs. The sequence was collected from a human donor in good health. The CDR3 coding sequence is TGTGCCAGCAGCTTCGGCCAGGGGGCGTCGGATGAGCAGTTCTTC. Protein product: CASSFGQGASDEQFF.